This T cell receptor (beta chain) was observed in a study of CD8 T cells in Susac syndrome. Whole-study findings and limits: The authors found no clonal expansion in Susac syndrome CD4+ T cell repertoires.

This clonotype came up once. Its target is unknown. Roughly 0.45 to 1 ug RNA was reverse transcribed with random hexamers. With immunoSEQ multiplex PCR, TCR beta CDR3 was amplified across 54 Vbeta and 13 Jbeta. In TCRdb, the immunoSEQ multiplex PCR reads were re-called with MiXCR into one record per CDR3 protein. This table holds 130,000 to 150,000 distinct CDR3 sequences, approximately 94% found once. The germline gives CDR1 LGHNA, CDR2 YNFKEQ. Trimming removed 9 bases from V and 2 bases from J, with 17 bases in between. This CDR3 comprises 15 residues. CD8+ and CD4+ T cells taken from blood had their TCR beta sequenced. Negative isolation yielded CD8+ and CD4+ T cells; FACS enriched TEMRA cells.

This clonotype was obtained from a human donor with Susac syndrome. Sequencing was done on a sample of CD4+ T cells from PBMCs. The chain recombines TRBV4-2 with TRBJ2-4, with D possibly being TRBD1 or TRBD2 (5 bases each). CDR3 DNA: TGTGCCAGTGGGGCGGAGTGGGAGCCCAAAAACATTCAGTACTTC. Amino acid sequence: CASGAEWEPKNIQYF.